This T cell receptor beta chain comes out of a study of T cell responses to AZD1222 COVID-19 vaccine. Broader study findings: Across the whole spike, CD4 TCRs peaked at regions 160-218 and 743-854. Females made up more of the donors, who were largely white British, and clonal diversity may have come out too low.

The table came from immunoSEQ multiplex PCR; TCRdb's copy has only in-frame clones and leaves some out. The sample records approximately 140,000 clones, around 90% being singletons. This clone has a single count. As yet, its antigen is unknown. Germline V CDR1 and CDR2: MGHRA, YSYEKL. V lost 4 bases to trimming and J lost 1 base, with 7 bases between them. The CDR3 consists of 14 residues. The material was peripheral blood, obtained on day 0 of AZD1222 vaccination. The rearrangement uses TRBV4-1 and TRBJ2-2, with D possibly being TRBD2 (5 bases). This receptor was taken from an adult in good health. CDR3 nucleotide sequence: TGCGCCAGCAGCCCGGGAAAGAACACCGGGGAGCTGTTTTTT. This translates into CASSPGKNTGELFF.